The 30 T cell receptor beta chains presented below share a single source sample, sequenced in a study of sequential checkpoint blockade in melanoma. Described treatment: randomized to nivolumab then ipilimumab (arm A) or the reverse (arm B). Clones were sequenced by immunoSEQ multiplex PCR, and TCRdb holds only the in-frame ones, with some missing. Of some 7,200 clones in the sample, around 78% are singletons; the top ten hold about 7.4%. Sequencing used CD8+ T cells sorted from blood (inferred from file names), obtained from a patient given nivolumab and ipilimumab in sequence. The receptors here all came from a human donor with melanoma.

This clone was seen more than once but under ten times. The rearrangement joins TRBV13 to TRBJ1-2; the D gene is possibly TRBD1 (5 bases). The germline V gene has CDR1 PRHDT and CDR2 FYEKMQ (reference sequence). The CDR3 extends over 15 amino acids. Trimming left V 5 bases short and J 0 bases short, with 13 bases between. CDR3 DNA sequence: TGTGCCAGCAGCGGTCGACAGAAATCTAACTATGGCTACACCTTC. Translated, it gives CASSGRQKSNYGYTF.

The V gene is TRBV28, the J gene TRBJ2-7, with a possible D match to TRBD2 (6 bases). The CDR3 is made up of 13 amino acids. The V gene's germline CDR1 is MDHEN and CDR2 SYDVKM. Trimming cost V 2 bases and J 3 bases, with 8 bases left between them. In nucleotides, the CDR3 is TGTGCCAGCAGTTTAATGGGACTCTACGAGCAGTACTTC. This gives the protein CASSLMGLYEQYF.

The chain is built from TRBV5-4 and TRBJ2-1, with unresolved D. The CDR3 runs to 14 residues. The V gene lost 5 bases and the J gene lost 0 bases, with 9 bases spanning the gap. Germline assignment: CDR1 SGHNT and CDR2 YYREEE (reference sequence). CDR3: CASSSSSSYNEQFF. In DNA form, the CDR3 reads TGTGCCAGCAGTTCATCCAGCTCCTACAATGAGCAGTTCTTC.

The chain carries TRBV7-2 and TRBJ1-1, with D perhaps TRBD1 (5 bases). CDR1 SGHTA and CDR2 FQGNSA come from the germline V gene. The CDR3 covers 18 residues. Trimming took 0 bases from V and 2 from J, leaving 19 bases between them. The CDR3 loop is CASSLAARGLRQNTEAFF. In DNA, the CDR3 is TGTGCCAGCAGCTTAGCGGCAAGGGGTCTTCGTCAAAACACTGAAGCTTTCTTT.

This clone was picked up a small number of times. V is TRBV7-3 and J is TRBJ2-7; D gene unclear. From germline, CDR1 is SGHTA and CDR2 FQGTGA. With 1 base removed from V and 0 bases from J, the gap between germline ends came to 19 bases. This CDR3 region has 18 residues. CDR3 nucleotide sequence: TGTGCCAGCAGCTTAAACCCGACTTCCTCTTCTAGCTCCTACGAGCAGTACTTC. Translating it yields CASSLNPTSSSSSYEQYF.

V gene TRBV7-9 combines with J gene TRBJ1-1; D is possibly TRBD1 (5 bases). V dropped 1 base and J dropped 6 bases, with 12 bases sitting between them. The CDR3 covers 14 residues. In germline, CDR1 is SEHNR, CDR2 FQNEAQ (reference sequence). CDR3 amino acids: CASSLGGGRPEAFF. In DNA, the CDR3 is TGTGCCAGCAGCTTAGGGGGGGGGAGGCCTGAAGCTTTCTTT.

In this sample, this clone turned up a few times. This CDR3 reads CASSLGAYSYEQYF. The CDR3 DNA reads TGTGCCAGCAGCTTAGGGGCATACTCCTACGAGCAGTACTTC. The chain couples TRBV7-2 to TRBJ2-7; D gene unclear. The CDR3 spans 14 residues. The V end was cut by 1 base, the J end by 0 bases, with 7 bases between. Germline CDR1 is SGHTA and CDR2 is FQGNSA.

The rearrangement links TRBV28 to TRBJ2-1, with D possibly matching TRBD1 (6 bases). V lost 6 bases and J lost 2, with 20 bases in between. Germline loops: CDR1 MDHEN, CDR2 SYDVKM. The CDR3 length is 17 residues. In nucleotides, the CDR3 is TGTGCCAGCAGCCTCAGGTCGTGGCAGGGGCCCTACAATGAGCAGTTCTTC. This codes for CASSLRSWQGPYNEQFF.

The chain is built from TRBV19 and TRBJ2-1; D is uncertain. CDR3 length: 13 amino acids. Trimming pared 1 base from V and 9 bases from J, leaving 10 bases between. Looked up from germline, CDR1 is LNHDA and CDR2 is SQIVND (reference sequence). CDR3 bases: TGTGCCAGTAGTATAGCGGCTCCGGGTGAGCAGTTCTTC. Translating it yields CASSIAAPGEQFF.

This clone appeared a few times. The chain couples TRBV6-4 to TRBJ2-3; 7 bases agree with TRBD2. Germline CDR1 MRHNA, CDR2 SNTAGT. This CDR3 has 15 amino acids. V lost 0 bases to trimming and J lost 6 bases; unmatched junction nucleotides: 6. CDR3 amino acids: CASSDSQGGGDTQYF. In nucleotides, the CDR3 is TGTGCCAGCAGTGACTCGCAGGGCGGGGGTGATACGCAGTATTTT.

In its sample, this clone was seen a few times. The genes are TRBV7-9 and TRBJ2-1; 9 bases are a match to TRBD1. J lost 8 bases, V lost 1 base, and 6 bases had no gene match. The germline V gene encodes CDR1 SEHNR and CDR2 FQNEAQ (reference sequence). The CDR3 is 15 residues long. The CDR3 region is CASSLVRTGAYEQFF. The CDR3 DNA follows: TGTGCCAGCAGCTTAGTCCGGACAGGGGCATATGAGCAGTTCTTC.

This clone was seen more than once but under ten times. The V call is TRBV28, the J call TRBJ1-1, with TRBD1 matching over 7 bases. Germline values: CDR1 MDHEN, CDR2 SYDVKM. J was trimmed by 7 bases and V by 4 bases; bases with no gene match: 3. The CDR3 runs to 12 residues. The DNA of the CDR3 is TGTGCCAGCAGTTCACCAGGGGGTGAAGCTTTCTTT. Encoded protein: CASSSPGGEAFF.

In this sample, this clone turned up once. The chain carries TRBV4-1 and TRBJ2-7; 10 bases line up with TRBD2. This CDR3 comprises 16 residues. Trimming took 0 bases from V and 6 from J; bases not matched to a gene: 8. The germline gives CDR1 MGHRA, CDR2 YSYEKL. The CDR3 coding sequence is TGCGCCAGCAGCCAAGAACCAGCGGGAGGGCCGGGCGAGCAGTACTTC. It encodes CASSQEPAGGPGEQYF.

The chain couples TRBV10-1 to TRBJ2-7, with 11 bases lining up with TRBD1. Germline lookup yields CDR1 WNHNN and CDR2 SYGVQD (reference sequence). The CDR3 is made up of 14 amino acids. J lost 2 bases, V lost 4 bases, and 1 base had no gene match. The CDR3 reads CASSAGQGAYEQYF. The CDR3 coding sequence is TGCGCCAGCAGTGCGGGACAGGGGGCCTACGAGCAGTACTTC.

This chain joins TRBV19 and TRBJ1-1; D gene ambiguous. The CDR3 is made up of 14 amino acids. Germline CDR1 is LNHDA and CDR2 is SQIVND (reference sequence). The germline V and J ends were trimmed by 5 bases and 4 bases, with 14 bases remaining between them. CDR3 sequence (DNA): TGTGCCAGTAGTCGCGGGTCGACGATCACTGAAGCTTTCTTT. This translates into CASSRGSTITEAFF.

CDR3 nucleotide sequence: TGCGCCAGCAGCCAAGGGGACAGGGCTTTCTCCTACGAGCAGTACTTC. Translation gives CASSQGDRAFSYEQYF. The V and J genes are TRBV4-1 and TRBJ2-7; the match to TRBD1 covers 9 bases. The length of the CDR3 is 16 residues. V was clipped by 1 base and J by 0 bases; unmatched bases: 4. Looked up from germline, CDR1 is MGHRA and CDR2 is YSYEKL.

The chain couples TRBV4-1 to TRBJ2-5; maybe TRBD2 (5 bases). Germline lookup yields CDR1 MGHRA and CDR2 YSYEKL. The V gene lost 0 bases and the J gene lost 7 bases, with 15 bases spanning the gap. The CDR3 extends over 15 amino acids. This CDR3 is CASSQDGRPGGTQYF. In DNA, the CDR3 is TGCGCCAGCAGCCAAGACGGCAGGCCTGGAGGGACCCAGTACTTC.

V usage is TRBV4-2 and J usage is TRBJ2-7; 9 bases map to TRBD1. J gave up 4 bases and V 2 bases, and 6 bases lay outside the gene matches. CDR1 and CDR2 from the germline V gene are LGHNA and YNFKEQ. The CDR3 loop spans 15 amino acids. This chain's CDR3 is CASSQSRTGAYEQYF. Here the CDR3 DNA reads TGTGCCAGCAGCCAATCTCGGACAGGGGCGTACGAGCAGTACTTC.

The CDR3 sequence: CASSKTTGRFSYEQYF. The CDR3 DNA is TGTGCCAGCAGCAAAACAACAGGGAGATTCAGTTACGAGCAGTACTTC. The genes are TRBV21-1 and TRBJ2-7; TRBD1 was called by the table and not checked on the DNA. TRBV21-1 has pseudogene status. The CDR3 is 16 residues long.

The chain carries TRBV11-2 and TRBJ2-7; 13 nucleotides match TRBD2. The trim removed 5 bases at V and 7 bases at J, leaving 8 bases unmatched. CDR3 size: 15 residues. The germline V gene has CDR1 SGHAT and CDR2 FQNNGV. The CDR3 sequence is CASSRTGLAGWEQYF. The CDR3, as DNA: TGTGCCAGCAGCCGCACGGGACTAGCGGGATGGGAGCAGTACTTC.

This clone was detected only a few times. This chain connects TRBV4-2 to TRBJ2-7; D gene ambiguous. The CDR3 covers 15 residues. Germline V lookup: CDR1 LGHNA, CDR2 YNFKEQ. Between the trimmed V and J ends, which lost 5 bases and 0 bases, there was a span of 14 bases. The CDR3 reads CASSGEPHPSYEQYF. CDR3 sequence (DNA): TGTGCCAGCAGCGGAGAACCCCATCCCTCCTACGAGCAGTACTTC.

The chain links TRBV15 to TRBJ2-1; D not resolved. In germline, CDR1 is LNHNV, CDR2 YYDKDF (reference sequence). The CDR3 has 13 residues. V was pared by 0 bases and J by 4 bases, with 4 bases between. The CDR3, as DNA: TGTGCCACCAGCAGAGACGGTTACAATGAGCAGTTCTTC. It encodes CATSRDGYNEQFF.

The genes are TRBV19 and TRBJ2-7; 9 nucleotides agree with TRBD2. CDR3 length: 15 amino acids. CDR1 is LNHDA and CDR2 is SQIVND in the germline V gene (reference sequence). The trim removed 1 base at V and 4 bases at J, leaving 5 bases unmatched. The chain's CDR3 is CASSIGGRADYEQYF. The CDR3 nucleotides are TGTGCCAGTAGTATAGGCGGGAGGGCCGATTACGAGCAGTACTTC.

The chain employs TRBV5-1 and TRBJ2-3, with D perhaps TRBD2 (5 bases). The CDR3 has 14 residues. From germline, CDR1 is SGHRS and CDR2 YFSETQ. Trimming removed 1 base from V and 4 bases from J, with 10 bases in between. CDR3 sequence (DNA): TGCGCCAGCAGCTTGAAAACGGAGGCAGATACGCAGTATTTT. Translated, it gives CASSLKTEADTQYF.

The chain has TRBV2 and TRBJ1-1, with TRBD1 identical over 8 bases. The CDR3 is 13 residues long. Trimming cost V 6 bases and J 5 bases; bases outside gene matches: 5. Germline CDR1 is SNHLY and CDR2 is FYNNEI. The CDR3 sequence: CASRYRGWTEAFF. CDR3 DNA: TGTGCCAGCAGGTACAGGGGGTGGACTGAAGCTTTCTTT.

The V and J genes are TRBV7-9 and TRBJ1-3; a weak D match, TRBD1 (5 bases). Germline values: CDR1 SEHNR, CDR2 FQNEAQ (reference sequence). The germline V and J ends were trimmed by 2 bases and 0 bases, with 11 bases remaining between them. CDR3 length: 16 residues. The CDR3, as DNA: TGTGCCAGCAGCTTATGGGGCCACATCTCTGGAAACACCATATATTTT. Translated: CASSLWGHISGNTIYF.

This clone is a singleton in its sample. This sequence joins TRBV7-9 and TRBJ1-1; 10 nucleotides line up with TRBD1. CDR3 size: 16 residues. Germline V gene lookup returns CDR1 SEHNR and CDR2 FQNEAQ (reference sequence). The V and J ends lost 0 bases and 5 bases, in that order; junction bases with no gene match: 6. CDR3 nucleotide sequence: TGTGCCAGCAGCTTAGCGTACAGGACAGGGGGGACTGAAGCTTTCTTT. Translation: CASSLAYRTGGTEAFF. Using reference TRBV7-9 and TRBJ1-1 for the parts outside the CDR3, the full variable domain is DTGVSQNPRHKITKRGQNVTFRCDPISEHNRLYWYRQTLGQGPEFLTYFQNEAQLEKSRLLSDRFSAERPKGSFSTLEIQRTEQGDSAMYLCASSLAYRTGGTEAFFGQGTRLTVV.

This clone showed up just once. The J gene is TRBJ1-5, the V gene TRBV2; 7 nucleotides line up with TRBD1. The ends lost 1 base at V and 3 bases at J; junction bases unmatched: 3. CDR1 is SNHLY and CDR2 is FYNNEI in the germline V gene. This CDR3 region has 15 residues. The CDR3 DNA reads as TGTGCCAGCAGTGAAGGGACAGGCCCCAATCAGCCCCAGCATTTT. It yields the protein CASSEGTGPNQPQHF.

The J gene is TRBJ2-1, the V gene TRBV4-2, with TRBD2 identical over 13 bases. CDR1 is LGHNA and CDR2 is YNFKEQ in the germline V gene. J lost 7 bases, V lost 3 bases, and 6 bases had no gene match. This CDR3 region has 16 residues. CDR3 DNA sequence: TGTGCCAGCAGCCAGGCACTAGCGGGAGGGCCGAATGAGCAGTTCTTC. Encoded protein: CASSQALAGGPNEQFF.

As concerns this clone: The germline gene is not matched at one end of the junction; a read error may be the cause. The CDR3 here is CASSQKEYPYEQYF. The CDR3 DNA follows: TGTGCCAGCAGCCAAAAGGAGTACCCCTACGAGCAGTACTTC. This chain links TRBV4-1 with TRBJ2-7; no firm D call. Per germline, CDR1 MGHRA and CDR2 YSYEKL. This CDR3 is 14 amino acids long.